This TCR beta chain was retrieved from a study of CD8 T cells in Susac syndrome. The CDR3 is made up of 14 amino acids. CDR1 and CDR2 from the germline V gene are MGHRA and YSYEKL. V was shortened by 1 base and J by 4 bases, with 8 bases between the two germline ends. The RNA, about 0.5 to 1 ug, was put through reverse transcription using random hexamers. TCRdb ran MiXCR on the immunoSEQ multiplex PCR reads and lists one entry per CDR3 protein. There are about 70,000 distinct CDR3 sequences in the sample; over 90% occur only once, and roughly 0.22% lies in the top ten. This receptor was taken from a human donor in good health. The sequenced material came from CD8+ T cells from PBMCs. The V gene is TRBV4-1, the J gene TRBJ2-1; no definite D call. The CDR3 spells CASSQVTEYNEQFF. The DNA of the CDR3 is TGCGCCAGCAGCCAAGTTACAGAGTACAATGAGCAGTTCTTC.